These 14 T cell receptor beta chains share one sample of origin, sequenced in a study of cytomegalovirus exposure and HLA in healthy donors. The PCR was carried out with 60 Vbeta primers and 13 Jbeta primers. Some clones are missing from TCRdb's copy, which holds only in-frame ones; the method was immunoSEQ multiplex PCR. The profile shows about 99,000 clones, about 78% of them singletons. Sequencing input: PBMCs. Every receptor here comes from a man aged 40-49 years in good health and CMV-seronegative.

The chain joins TRBV5-1 to TRBJ1-1, with 9 bases that match TRBD1. Trimming at V came to 2 bases and at J to 5 bases, leaving 13 bases not matched to a gene. The CDR3 sequence is 17 residues long. CDR1 and CDR2 (germline): SGHRS, YFSETQ. The CDR3 reads CASSLGTGSPLRTEAFF. CDR3 nucleotide sequence: TGCGCCAGCAGCTTAGGGACAGGGAGTCCATTGCGTACTGAAGCTTTCTTT.

This clone was counted between two and nine times. The chain recombines TRBV11-3 with TRBJ2-2; 9 nucleotides line up with TRBD1. This CDR3 is 18 amino acids long. Germline CDR1 is SGHNT and CDR2 is YENEEA. J gave up 6 bases and V 4 bases, and 15 bases lay outside the gene matches. CDR3 nucleotide sequence: TGTGCCAGCAGCTCCAAATCCGGGACAGGGTCTTACCCCGGGGAGCTGTTTTTT. Translated, it gives CASSSKSGTGSYPGELFF.

The chain couples TRBV7-3 to TRBJ2-5, with 8 bases that match TRBD1. The V gene's germline CDR1 is SGHTA and CDR2 FQGTGA. V lost 5 bases and J lost 0; bases outside the gene matches: 2. This CDR3 comprises 14 residues. In DNA, the CDR3 is TGTGCCAGCAGCAAGACAGGGGACCAAGAGACCCAGTACTTC. Residues: CASSKTGDQETQYF.

This clone was seen only once. The chain links TRBV7-9 to TRBJ2-3, with D hard to call. V was cut by 3 bases and J by 1 base, with 5 bases left in between. Germline V gene lookup returns CDR1 SEHNR and CDR2 FQNEAQ (reference sequence). The CDR3 covers 13 residues. The DNA of the CDR3 is TGTGCCAGCAGCTTCACAGGCACAGATACGCAGTATTTT. Translated, it gives CASSFTGTDTQYF.

This clone came up a few times. J is TRBJ2-1 and V is TRBV11-3; a possible D gene is TRBD2 (5 bases). CDR3 length: 14 amino acids. Germline loops: CDR1 SGHNT, CDR2 YENEEA. With 5 bases removed from V and 8 bases from J, the gap between germline ends came to 16 bases. CDR3 region: CASSPRPGRHEQFF. CDR3 coding DNA: TGTGCCAGCAGCCCAAGACCGGGAAGACATGAGCAGTTCTTC.

The genes are TRBV30 and TRBJ2-1; 7 bases align to TRBD2. V shed 1 base and J 7 bases; nucleotides not matched to a gene: 10. The CDR3 has 15 residues. The V gene's germline CDR1 is GTSNPN and CDR2 SVGIG (reference sequence). This CDR3 is CAWSAVLGGFNEQFF. The CDR3 DNA sequence: TGTGCCTGGAGTGCCGTCTTGGGGGGGTTTAATGAGCAGTTCTTC.

This sequence joins TRBV2 and TRBJ2-5; D not resolved. Germline lookup yields CDR1 SNHLY and CDR2 FYNNEI. The V end lost 4 bases, the J end lost 2 bases, and 5 bases lay between the germline ends. This CDR3 has 12 residues. The CDR3 nucleotides read TGTGCCAGCAGTGCCGAGCAAGAGACCCAGTACTTC. It is translated as CASSAEQETQYF.

The J gene is TRBJ1-6, the V gene TRBV30, with 7 positions matching TRBD1. The CDR3 has 16 amino acids. V shed 6 bases, J shed 0 bases, and the junction held 8 bases outside the gene matches. Germline CDR1 is GTSNPN and CDR2 is SVGIG (reference sequence). The CDR3: CACPRQGGSYNSPLHF. The CDR3 coding sequence is TGTGCCTGCCCAAGACAGGGAGGCTCCTATAATTCACCCCTCCACTTT.

The chain joins TRBV29-1 to TRBJ2-3, with 8 bases matching TRBD2. CDR3 size: 14 residues. Germline CDR1 SQVTM, CDR2 ANQGSEA. After removal of 7 bases from V and 1 base from J, the junction contained 7 bases not matched to a gene. In DNA form, the CDR3 reads TGCAGCGCGACGGGGCGGGAGGGCACAGATACGCAGTATTTT. It translates to CSATGREGTDTQYF.

This rearrangement joins TRBV19 to TRBJ2-1; 9 nucleotides align to TRBD1. CDR3 length: 13 amino acids. Trimming removed 7 bases from V and 8 bases from J; junction bases left unmatched: 6. Per the germline V gene, CDR1 is LNHDA and CDR2 is SQIVND (reference sequence). CDR3 coding DNA: TGTGCCAGTACCCGGACAGGGGCAGATGAGCAGTTCTTC. Translation gives CASTRTGADEQFF.

The rearrangement uses TRBV5-6 and TRBJ1-1; D remains ambiguous. The CDR3 consists of 13 residues. The V and J ends lost 0 bases and 1 base respectively, with 4 bases between them. Germline V gives CDR1 SGHDT, CDR2 YYEEEE. The CDR3 nucleotides read TGTGCCAGCAGCTTGGCAGAGAACACTGAAGCTTTCTTT. This gives the protein CASSLAENTEAFF.

The V call is TRBV28, the J call TRBJ2-1; 11 bases are a match to TRBD2. Germline CDR1 and CDR2: MDHEN and SYDVKM. CDR3 length: 14 amino acids. V was pared by 7 bases and J by 9 bases, with 8 bases of the junction left unmatched. Here the CDR3 DNA reads TGTGCCAGCAATCGACTAGCGGGGATTTTTGAGCAGTTCTTC. This sequence encodes CASNRLAGIFEQFF.

CDR3 protein: CASSLVGDSLYEQYF. The CDR3 DNA follows: TGTGCCAGCAGCTTAGTAGGGGACAGCCTCTACGAGCAGTACTTC. This rearrangement joins TRBV7-8 to TRBJ2-7; 7 positions match TRBD1. The V gene end was trimmed by 1 base and the J gene end by 3 bases; junction bases not matched to a gene: 6. Germline CDR1 and CDR2: SGHVS and FQNEAQ. The CDR3 is 15 residues long. Drawing the rest from reference TRBV7-8 and TRBJ2-7, the complete variable domain is GAGVSQSPRYKVAKRGQDVALRCDPISGHVSLFWYQQALGQGPEFLTYFQNEAQLDKSGLPSDRFFAERPEGSVSTLKIQRTQQEDSAVYLCASSLVGDSLYEQYFGPGTRLTVT.

The rearrangement uses TRBV19 and TRBJ2-3, with 8 bases lining up with TRBD1. The CDR3 extends over 15 amino acids. The junction had 6 bases not matched to a gene; V was cut back by 5 bases and J by 2 bases. Germline CDR1 is LNHDA and CDR2 is SQIVND (reference sequence). In DNA, the CDR3 is TGTGCCAGTAGTGCGCCGGGACAGGTCACAGATACGCAGTATTTT. It codes for CASSAPGQVTDTQYF.